Below are 5 T cell receptor beta chains sequenced from a single sample in a study of blood T cell repertoires in COVID-19. The method was immunoSEQ multiplex PCR; TCRdb's version includes in-frame clones alone and lacks a portion of them. This sample yields around 30,000 clones, of which around 85% are seen a single time; roughly 7% belongs to the top ten. Sequences were obtained from peripheral blood. These receptors were collected from a human donor in a cohort sampled during active COVID-19.

The CDR3 reads CASSLAGDSRSYEQYF. The CDR3 nucleotides read TGTGCCAGCAGCTTAGCGGGGGACAGTCGATCCTACGAGCAGTACTTC. The chain carries TRBV7-9 and TRBJ2-7; 7 nucleotides align to TRBD1. The CDR3 covers 16 residues. Trimming at V came to 0 bases and at J to 1 base, leaving 6 bases not matched to a gene. Germline-derived CDR1 and CDR2 are SEHNR and FQNEAQ (reference sequence).

This clone has just a few counts. V is TRBV5-6 and J is TRBJ2-7; TRBD2 is a possible D gene (7 bases). The V and J ends lost 3 bases and 2 bases respectively, with 12 bases between them. CDR1 is SGHDT, CDR2 YYEEEE, per germline. CDR3 size: 14 residues. The CDR3 DNA follows: TGTGCCAGCAGCTGGGAGGGGGAGCCCTACGAGCAGTACTTC. Its translation is CASSWEGEPYEQYF.

The chain employs TRBV28 and TRBJ2-7; 14 nucleotides align to TRBD2. Germline V gene data show CDR1 as MDHEN and CDR2 as SYDVKM. The CDR3 has 17 residues. With 6 bases clipped from V and 0 bases from J, the junction kept 7 bases outside the gene matches. CDR3 loop: CASRTLGLAGGSYEQYF. The CDR3 DNA follows: TGTGCCAGCAGAACCCTCGGACTAGCGGGAGGCTCCTACGAGCAGTACTTC.

The CDR3 reads CSARENTEAFF. CDR3 bases: TGCAGTGCTCGGGAGAACACTGAAGCTTTCTTT. The V call is TRBV20-1, the J call TRBJ1-1; D is uncertain. Germline V gives CDR1 DFQATT, CDR2 SNEGSKA (reference sequence). The CDR3 runs 11 residues. The ends were cut back, 5 bases at V and 1 base at J, with 5 bases in the middle.

Only one count was recorded for this clone. V is TRBV2 and J is TRBJ2-1; 7 bases agree with TRBD1. Germline V gene data show CDR1 as SNHLY and CDR2 as FYNNEI. There are 16 residues in the CDR3. Trimming took 2 bases from V and 8 from J; bases not matched to a gene: 12. CDR3 residues: CASSELTAGGRYEQFF. The CDR3 coding sequence is TGTGCCAGCAGTGAACTAACGGCAGGGGGTCGGTATGAGCAGTTCTTC.